Below, one T cell receptor beta chain is given with its context. CDR3 length: 13 residues. CDR1 is DFQATT and CDR2 is SNEGSKA in the germline V gene (reference sequence). V dropped 3 bases and J dropped 4 bases, with 12 bases sitting between them. This sample was taken from a study of early T cells in non-severe SARS-CoV-2 infection. TCRdb redid the calling of the 5' RACE reads with MiXCR, one entry per CDR3 protein. The repertoire includes tens of thousands of distinct CDR3 sequences, about an eighth of them detected once, and around 6% sits in the top ten. The chain has TRBV20-1 and TRBJ1-1; perhaps TRBD1 as D (5 bases). The origin of this receptor is an adult who was a healthcare worker with PCR-confirmed SARS-CoV-2 infection or an uninfected control (not recorded which). The sequences come from whole blood, collected at baseline. The CDR3 DNA reads as TGCAGTGCTAGGAAGGGGCTCGGCACTGAAGCTTTCTTT. This codes for CSARKGLGTEAFF.